A selection of T cell receptor beta chains follows, all from one sample in a study of resident and recirculating memory T cells in vitiligo. Sequencing was performed with immunoSEQ multiplex PCR; in TCRdb, only in-frame clones are kept and a portion is missing. Of about 76,000 clones in the sample, approximately 90% were seen once. The source material was blood. These receptors were collected from a male donor with vitiligo. The conserved cysteine and the conserved F or W are not part of the CDR3 here. D genes are given only for firm matches.

d_gene,v_gene,len,CDR3aa
.,TRBV5-1,12,ASSLAISADTQY
.,TRBV30,10,AWSVWTTEAF
TRBD1,TRBV28,12,ASSSDRALDEQY
TRBD2,TRBV7-2,13,ASSLTAGGLNEQF
TRBD1,TRBV13,13,ASSQGGLWHYGYT
TRBD1,TRBV9,12,ASSGGTGPEKLF
.,TRBV1,16,TSSPGSPEAGGSDTQY
.,TRBV7-2,13,ASSSVGGRADWQF
TRBD2,TRBV14,13,ASSRTSGRHFEQY
.,TRBV29-1,8,SDAEPIED
.,TRBV2,12,ASSQATPGSEQY
TRBD2,TRBV5-1,16,ASSWGLAGGGLTYEQY
.,TRBV9,15,ASSVYRDHPNPDTQY